Following are 13 T cell receptor beta chains from one sample sequenced in a study. TCRdb passed the RT-PCR reads through MiXCR, listing each CDR3 protein once. The table shows about 680,000 distinct CDR3 sequences, with 12% to 15% occurring only once. Sequences were obtained from memory CD4+ T cells from blood. The receptors come from a female donor in good health, serving as a healthy control.

V and J are TRBV5-1 and TRBJ1-2; D is ambiguous. Trimming pared 4 bases from V and 10 bases from J, leaving 29 bases between. The germline gives CDR1 SGHRS, CDR2 YFSETQ. The CDR3 is made up of 17 amino acids. CDR3 nucleotide sequence: TGCGCCAGCAGCCTTCACAGATCCCAGGTTGGATCTATGGACTACACCTTC. This gives the protein CASSLHRSQVGSMDYTF.

This clonotype has a count of ten or more. This chain links TRBV5-1 with TRBJ2-5, with a possible D match to TRBD1 (5 bases). Deletions cut 5 bases from V and 2 bases from J, with 7 bases between. This CDR3 contains 12 residues. Germline lookup yields CDR1 SGHRS and CDR2 YFSETQ. This chain's CDR3 is CASRRQQETQYF. CDR3 sequence (DNA): TGCGCCAGCAGACGACAGCAAGAGACCCAGTACTTC.

V usage is TRBV5-1 and J usage is TRBJ2-3, with D maybe TRBD2 (5 bases). Germline CDR1 and CDR2: SGHRS and YFSETQ. V was shortened by 3 bases and J by 0 bases, with 11 bases between the two germline ends. The CDR3 loop spans 15 amino acids. CDR3 DNA: TGCGCCAGCAGCTCGGGGAGAACTAGCACAGATACGCAGTATTTT. Translation gives CASSSGRTSTDTQYF.

This clonotype was seen ten or more times. The chain carries TRBV12-3 or TRBV12-4 and TRBJ1-1, with TRBD1 matching over 9 bases. This CDR3 spans 15 amino acids. Trimming took 6 bases from V and 2 from J; bases not matched to a gene: 7. The CDR3 spells CASREQGAGNTEAFF. The CDR3 bases are TGTGCCAGCAGGGAACAGGGGGCAGGCAACACTGAAGCTTTCTTT.

This chain connects TRBV7-8 to TRBJ1-4; D possibly corresponds to TRBD1 (5 bases). Germline V gene data show CDR1 as SGHVS and CDR2 as FQNEAQ. Trimming left V 0 bases short and J 4 bases short, with 15 bases between. This CDR3 spans 17 amino acids. DNA for the CDR3: TGTGCCAGCAGCTTAGCGGCTGGCCACGGGGGTAATGAAAAACTGTTTTTT. It yields the protein CASSLAAGHGGNEKLFF.

This clonotype was detected many times. This sequence joins TRBV5-1 and TRBJ2-5, with D possibly being TRBD2 (6 bases). Trimming removed 5 bases from V and 5 bases from J, with 16 bases in between. The V gene's germline CDR1 is SGHRS and CDR2 YFSETQ. The CDR3 totals 14 residues. The chain's CDR3 is CASRSFGGAETQYF. CDR3 bases: TGCGCCAGCAGATCGTTCGGGGGAGCGGAGACCCAGTACTTC.

This clonotype was counted many times. The chain joins TRBV12-3 or TRBV12-4 to TRBJ2-3; D is unclear. V shed 5 bases and J shed 3 bases, with 6 bases lying between them. The CDR3 runs to 12 residues. CDR3 loop: CASSTLTDTQYF. The DNA of the CDR3 is TGTGCCAGCAGTACCTTGACAGATACGCAGTATTTT.

This clonotype has only a few counts. The rearrangement uses TRBV28 and TRBJ2-7; TRBD1 agrees at 8 bases. V was pared by 6 bases and J by 3 bases, with 4 bases of the junction left unmatched. Per germline, CDR1 MDHEN and CDR2 SYDVKM. CDR3 length: 13 amino acids. CDR3 DNA sequence: TGTGCCAGCAGGATACAGGGGGGCTACGAGCAGTACTTC. It yields the protein CASRIQGGYEQYF.

V and J are TRBV12-3 or TRBV12-4 and TRBJ2-1, with D tentatively TRBD1 (6 bases). The CDR3 is 15 residues long. The ends were cut back, 6 bases at V and 6 bases at J, with 18 bases in the middle. The chain's CDR3 is CASRVNTGLANEQFF. The CDR3 nucleotides are TGTGCCAGCAGGGTAAATACAGGGTTAGCCAATGAGCAGTTCTTC.

The CDR3 loop reads CASSPLEDTEAFF. The CDR3 nucleotides read TGTGCCAGCTCACCTCTGGAGGACACTGAAGCTTTCTTT. This rearrangement joins TRBV18 to TRBJ1-1; no firm D call. CDR1 KGHSH and CDR2 LQKENI come from the germline V gene. V dropped 3 bases and J dropped 3 bases, with 8 bases sitting between them. This CDR3 spans 13 amino acids.

This clonotype was seen at least ten times. This rearrangement joins TRBV12-3 or TRBV12-4 to TRBJ2-1, with D tentatively TRBD1 or TRBD2 (5 bases each). The CDR3 spans 11 residues. Deletions cut 5 bases from V and 15 bases from J, with 14 bases between. In nucleotides, the CDR3 is TGTGCCAGCAGTAATCAGGGACGGGGGTTCTTC. This sequence encodes CASSNQGRGFF.

This clonotype was observed a few times. CDR3 DNA: TGTGCCAGCAGCTTAGGATGGGGGCCAGGTGGCTACACCTTC. Protein product: CASSLGWGPGGYTF. The chain recombines TRBV7-2 with TRBJ1-2, with D possibly being TRBD1 (6 bases). V was trimmed by 1 base and J by 7 bases, leaving 13 bases between them. CDR1 and CDR2 from the germline V gene are SGHTA and FQGNSA. CDR3 size: 14 residues.

The V gene is TRBV6-1, the J gene TRBJ1-2, with D unresolved. Trimming stripped 6 bases from V and 5 bases from J, with 10 bases between. The length of the CDR3 is 12 residues. CDR1 is MNHNS and CDR2 is SASEGT in the germline V gene. CDR3 DNA: TGTGCCAGCAGGGAGACTTTATATGGCTACACCTTC. Protein sequence: CASRETLYGYTF.